A single sample gave rise to the 2 T cell receptor beta chains below, sequenced in a study of response to subunit inactivated influenza vaccine. TCRdb re-called the RT-PCR reads through MiXCR, storing one row per CDR3 protein. The sample comprises around 200,000 distinct CDR3 sequences, approximately 15% of which are singletons, and approximately 24% rests with the top ten. Here the sequenced sample was CD8+ T cells sorted from PBMCs, taken roughly 5 days after vaccination. The receptor source for this set is a man aged 45 to 65 who received an inactivated influenza vaccine.

This clonotype was picked up a small number of times. CDR3 sequence reads: CATSDGTSGFHEQYF. The CDR3 DNA reads as TGTGCCACCAGTGATGGGACTAGCGGGTTTCACGAGCAGTACTTC. J is TRBJ2-7 and V is TRBV24-1, with TRBD2 matching over 12 bases. The V gene end was trimmed by 3 bases and the J gene end by 5 bases; junction bases not matched to a gene: 4. CDR3 length equals 15 residues. Germline V gene data show CDR1 as KGHDR and CDR2 as SFDVKD.

The chain combines TRBV6-5 with TRBJ2-3; TRBD2 matches at 12 bases. The germline gives CDR1 MNHEY, CDR2 SVGAGI. The J segment lost 5 bases and the V segment lost 0 bases, leaving 6 bases of the junction unmatched. There are 17 residues in the CDR3. CDR3 nucleotides: TGTGCCAGCAGTTACTCGGCTAGCGGGAGGGCCGGAGATACGCAGTATTTT. Translating gives CASSYSASGRAGDTQYF.